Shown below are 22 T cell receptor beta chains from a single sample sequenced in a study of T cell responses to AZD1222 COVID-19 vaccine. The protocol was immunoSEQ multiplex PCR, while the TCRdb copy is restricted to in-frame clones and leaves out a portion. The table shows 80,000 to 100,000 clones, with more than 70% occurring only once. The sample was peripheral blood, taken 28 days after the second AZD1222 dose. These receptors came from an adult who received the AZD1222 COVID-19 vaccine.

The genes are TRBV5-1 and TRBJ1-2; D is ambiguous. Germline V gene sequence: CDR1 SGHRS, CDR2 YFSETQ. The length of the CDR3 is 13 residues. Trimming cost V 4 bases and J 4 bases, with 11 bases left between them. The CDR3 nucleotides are TGCGCCAGCAGCAATGATGGAGGCTATGGCTACACCTTC. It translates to CASSNDGGYGYTF.

CDR3 loop: CAIRVQVTTEAFF. The CDR3 DNA reads TGTGCCATCAGGGTACAGGTTACCACTGAAGCTTTCTTT. The chain employs TRBV10-3 and TRBJ1-1, with D perhaps matching TRBD1 (5 bases). Trimming cost V 6 bases and J 4 bases, with 12 bases left between them. The CDR3 has 13 amino acids. The germline V gene encodes CDR1 ENHRY and CDR2 SYGVKD.

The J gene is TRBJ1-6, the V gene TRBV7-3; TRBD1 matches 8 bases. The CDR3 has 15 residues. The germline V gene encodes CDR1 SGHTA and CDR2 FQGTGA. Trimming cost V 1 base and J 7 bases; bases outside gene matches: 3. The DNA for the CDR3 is TGTGCCAGCAGCTTAATGACAGGGGTGAATTCACCCCTCCACTTT. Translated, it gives CASSLMTGVNSPLHF.

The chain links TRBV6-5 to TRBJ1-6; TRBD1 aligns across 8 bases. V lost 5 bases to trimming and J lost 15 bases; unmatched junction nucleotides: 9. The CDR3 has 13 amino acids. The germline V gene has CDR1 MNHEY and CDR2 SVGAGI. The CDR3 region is CASSTGQGELLHF. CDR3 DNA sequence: TGTGCCAGCAGTACCGGACAGGGTGAACTCCTCCACTTT.

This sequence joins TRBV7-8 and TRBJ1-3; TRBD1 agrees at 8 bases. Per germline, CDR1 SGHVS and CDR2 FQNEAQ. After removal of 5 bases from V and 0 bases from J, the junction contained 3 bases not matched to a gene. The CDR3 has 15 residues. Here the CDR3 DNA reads TGTGCCAGCAGCCGGGACAGGAGCTCTGGAAACACCATATATTTT. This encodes CASSRDRSSGNTIYF.

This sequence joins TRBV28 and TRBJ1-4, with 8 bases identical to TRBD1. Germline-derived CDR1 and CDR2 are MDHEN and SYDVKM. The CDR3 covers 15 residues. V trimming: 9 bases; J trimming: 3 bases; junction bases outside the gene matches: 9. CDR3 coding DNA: TGTGCCAGTAACCAGGGCAGGGGGCCTAATGAAAAACTGTTTTTT. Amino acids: CASNQGRGPNEKLFF.

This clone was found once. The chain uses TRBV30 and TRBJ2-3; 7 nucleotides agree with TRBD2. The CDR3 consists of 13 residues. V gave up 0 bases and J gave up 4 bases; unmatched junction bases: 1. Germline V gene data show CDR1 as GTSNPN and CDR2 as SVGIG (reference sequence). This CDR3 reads CAWSVGGADTQYF. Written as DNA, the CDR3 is TGTGCCTGGAGTGTTGGGGGGGCAGATACGCAGTATTTT.

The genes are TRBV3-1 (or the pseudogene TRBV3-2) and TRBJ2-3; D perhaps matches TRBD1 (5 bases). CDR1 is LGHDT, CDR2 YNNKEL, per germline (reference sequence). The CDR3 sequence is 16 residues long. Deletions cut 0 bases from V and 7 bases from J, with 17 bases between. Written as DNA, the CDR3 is TGTGCCAGCAGCCAAGATAGATCAGGGCTGTCTTATACGCAGTATTTT. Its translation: CASSQDRSGLSYTQYF.

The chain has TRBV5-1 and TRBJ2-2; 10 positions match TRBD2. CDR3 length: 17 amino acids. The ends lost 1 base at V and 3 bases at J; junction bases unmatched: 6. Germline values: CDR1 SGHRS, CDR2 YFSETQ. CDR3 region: CASSLPRGTSDTGELFF. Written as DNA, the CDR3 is TGCGCCAGCAGCTTGCCTCGGGGGACTAGCGACACCGGGGAGCTGTTTTTT.

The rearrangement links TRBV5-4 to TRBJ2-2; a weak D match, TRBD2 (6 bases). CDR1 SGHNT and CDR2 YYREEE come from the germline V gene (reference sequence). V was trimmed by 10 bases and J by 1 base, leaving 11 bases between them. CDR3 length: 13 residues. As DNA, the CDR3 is TGTGCCGGAGGGCGGGGGAACACCGGGGAGCTGTTTTTT. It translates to CAGGRGNTGELFF.

CDR3 region: CASSQDPGGHTDTQYF. The CDR3 DNA follows: TGCGCCAGCAGCCAAGACCCAGGGGGCCACACAGATACGCAGTATTTT. The chain couples TRBV4-3 to TRBJ2-3; TRBD1 agrees at 8 bases. There are 16 residues in the CDR3. The germline V gene has CDR1 LGHNA and CDR2 YSLEER. Trimming at V came to 0 bases and at J to 2 bases, leaving 4 bases not matched to a gene.

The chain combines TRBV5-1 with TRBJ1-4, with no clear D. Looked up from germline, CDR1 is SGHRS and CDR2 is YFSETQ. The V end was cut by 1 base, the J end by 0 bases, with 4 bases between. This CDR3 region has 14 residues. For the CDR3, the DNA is TGCGCCAGCAGCTTGTCCTCAACTAATGAAAAACTGTTTTTT. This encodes CASSLSSTNEKLFF.

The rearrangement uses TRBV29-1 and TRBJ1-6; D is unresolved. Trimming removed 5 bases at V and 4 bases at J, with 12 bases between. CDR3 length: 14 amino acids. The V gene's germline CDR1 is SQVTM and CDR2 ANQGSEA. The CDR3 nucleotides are TGCAGCGTTCAGAAGGCAGATTATAATTCACCCCTCCACTTT. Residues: CSVQKADYNSPLHF.

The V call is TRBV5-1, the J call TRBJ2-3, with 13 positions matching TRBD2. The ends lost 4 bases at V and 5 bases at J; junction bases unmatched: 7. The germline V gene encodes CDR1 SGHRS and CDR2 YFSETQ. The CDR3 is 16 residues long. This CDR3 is CASSGRLAGGLDTQYF. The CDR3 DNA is TGCGCCAGCAGCGGACGACTAGCGGGAGGACTAGATACGCAGTATTTT.

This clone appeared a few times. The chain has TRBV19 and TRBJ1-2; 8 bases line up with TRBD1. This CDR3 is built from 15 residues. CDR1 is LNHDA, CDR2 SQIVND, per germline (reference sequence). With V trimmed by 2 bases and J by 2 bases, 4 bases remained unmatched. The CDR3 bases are TGTGCCAGTAGTATAACAGGGGGACCGAACTATGGCTACACCTTC. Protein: CASSITGGPNYGYTF.

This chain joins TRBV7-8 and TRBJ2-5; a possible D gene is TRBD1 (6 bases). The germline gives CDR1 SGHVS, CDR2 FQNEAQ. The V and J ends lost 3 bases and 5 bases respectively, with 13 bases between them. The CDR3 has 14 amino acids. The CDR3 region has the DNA TGTGCCAGCAGCTTCACAGGGTTGGGGGAGACCCAGTACTTC. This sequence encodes CASSFTGLGETQYF.

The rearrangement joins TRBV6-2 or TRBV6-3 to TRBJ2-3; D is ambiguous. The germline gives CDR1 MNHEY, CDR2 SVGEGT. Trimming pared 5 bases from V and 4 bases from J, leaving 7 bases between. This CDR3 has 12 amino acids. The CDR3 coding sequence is TGTGCCAGCAGTCTGTCCCCAGATACGCAGTATTTT. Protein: CASSLSPDTQYF.

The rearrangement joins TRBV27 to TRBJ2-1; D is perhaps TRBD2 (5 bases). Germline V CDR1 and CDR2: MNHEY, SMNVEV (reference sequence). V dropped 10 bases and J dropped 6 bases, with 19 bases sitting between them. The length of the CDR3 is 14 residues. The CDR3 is CATSGGPRPNEQFF. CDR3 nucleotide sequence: TGTGCCACCTCAGGCGGGCCACGGCCCAATGAGCAGTTCTTC.

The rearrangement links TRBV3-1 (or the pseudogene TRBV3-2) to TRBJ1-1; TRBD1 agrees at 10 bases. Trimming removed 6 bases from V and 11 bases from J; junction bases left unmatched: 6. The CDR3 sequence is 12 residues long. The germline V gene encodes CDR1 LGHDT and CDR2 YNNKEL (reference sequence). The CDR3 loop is CASRGDRGGAFF. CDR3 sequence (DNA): TGTGCCAGCAGAGGGGACAGGGGTGGGGCTTTCTTT.

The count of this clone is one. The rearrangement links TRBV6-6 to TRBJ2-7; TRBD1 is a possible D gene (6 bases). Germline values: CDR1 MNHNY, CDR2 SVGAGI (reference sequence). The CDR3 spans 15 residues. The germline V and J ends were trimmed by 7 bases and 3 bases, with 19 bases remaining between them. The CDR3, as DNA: TGTGCCAGCAACGACAGGTCCAGGAACGACTACGAGCAGTACTTC. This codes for CASNDRSRNDYEQYF.

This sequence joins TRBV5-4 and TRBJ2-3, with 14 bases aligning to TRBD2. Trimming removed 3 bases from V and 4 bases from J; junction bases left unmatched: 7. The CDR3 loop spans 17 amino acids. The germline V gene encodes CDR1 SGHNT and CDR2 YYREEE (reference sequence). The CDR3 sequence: CASSSKRLAGGSDTQYF. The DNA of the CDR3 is TGTGCCAGCAGCTCAAAAAGACTAGCGGGGGGGTCAGATACGCAGTATTTT. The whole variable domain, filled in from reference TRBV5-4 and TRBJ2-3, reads ETGVTQSPTHLIKTRGQQVTLRCSSQSGHNTVSWYQQALGQGPQFIFQYYREEENGRGNFPPRFSGLQFPNYSSELNVNALELDDSALYLCASSSKRLAGGSDTQYFGPGTRLTVL.

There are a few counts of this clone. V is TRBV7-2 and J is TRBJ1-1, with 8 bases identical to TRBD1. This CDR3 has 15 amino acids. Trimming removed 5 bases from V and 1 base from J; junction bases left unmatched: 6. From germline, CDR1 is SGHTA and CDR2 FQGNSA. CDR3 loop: CASSPSGQGNTEAFF. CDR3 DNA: TGTGCCAGCAGCCCCTCCGGACAGGGGAACACTGAAGCTTTCTTT.